Listed below are T cell receptor beta chains from one sample, sequenced in a study of OX40 agonist ivuxolimab in advanced cancers. Profiling relied on immunoSEQ multiplex PCR, and the TCRdb table lists in-frame clones only, not all of them. The sample lists about 150,000 clones, 94% occurring once. Sequenced material: CD4+ or CD8+ T cells sorted from blood, taken in a trial of the OX40 agonist ivuxolimab. The receptors shown here come from an adult with an advanced solid tumor such as melanoma, head and neck, liver or kidney cancer. Each CDR3 is given with its conserved first and last residue. The D gene is left open where the match is weak. Rows give clone size only sometimes, using once, few, many, or a class for an expanded clone.

d_call j_call clone_size v_call cdr3_nt cdr3_aa
TRBD2 TRBJ2-3 - TRBV4-2 TGTGCCAGCAGCCAAGATGGATCTAGCGGTACTACAGATACGCAGTATTTT CASSQDGSSGTTDTQYF
TRBD2 TRBJ2-7 - TRBV30 TGTGCCTGGAGTGTCGGCGGGGGAACCTACGAGCAGTACTTC CAWSVGGGTYEQYF
- TRBJ1-6 once TRBV5-7 TGTGCCAGCAGTAGCGGGACGGGGGGTAATTCACCCCTCCACTTT CASSSGTGGNSPLHF
- TRBJ1-6 - TRBV19 TGTGCCAGCAGACGGACCTATAATTCACCCCTCCACTTT CASRRTYNSPLHF
- TRBJ2-7 - TRBV7-2 TGTGCCAGCAGCAAGACCGAAGGCTACGAGCAGTACTTC CASSKTEGYEQYF
TRBD2 TRBJ2-3 - TRBV10-3 TGTGCCAGCCGGACTAGCGGCACAGATACGCAGTATTTT CASRTSGTDTQYF
- TRBJ1-5 - TRBV28 TGTGCCAGCAGAAACCAGGGCGAACTACGATCACAGCATTTT CASRNQGELRSQHF
TRBD2 TRBJ2-2 once TRBV7-6 TGTGCCAGCGGGGGGACTAGCGGGAGGGCGAACACCGGGGAGCTGTTTTTT CASGGTSGRANTGELFF
TRBD1 TRBJ2-6 once TRBV5-6 TGTGCCAGCAGCTGGGACAGGATCTCTGGGGCCAACGTCCTGACTTTC CASSWDRISGANVLTF
- TRBJ2-1 - TRBV11-1 TGTGCCAGCAGCTACACAGAGCACATCTACAATGAGCAGTTCTTC CASSYTEHIYNEQFF
- TRBJ1-1 - TRBV2 TGTGCCAGCAGCGACCCGAACACTGAAGCTTTCTTT CASSDPNTEAFF
- TRBJ2-1 few TRBV9 TGTGCCAGCAGCGCGCTGGGAAGGTTCGCCTACAATGAGCAGTTCTTC CASSALGRFAYNEQFF
TRBD1 TRBJ2-5 - TRBV6-5 TGTGCCAGCAGTCAACGGACAGGGGGCGGGGAGACCCAGTACTTC CASSQRTGGGETQYF
- TRBJ1-1 - TRBV6-6 TGTGCCAGCAGTCCACAGGGGAACACTGAAGCTTTCTTT CASSPQGNTEAFF
- TRBJ1-5 - TRBV4-3 TGCGCCAGCAGCCAAGAGATTAGACAGGACAATCAGCCCCAGCATTTT CASSQEIRQDNQPQHF
- TRBJ1-2 once TRBV9 TGTGCCAGCAGCGTACCAGTCTCCGGAGCTAACTATGGCTACACCTTC CASSVPVSGANYGYTF
- TRBJ2-2 - TRBV25-1 TGTGCCAGCCGACACACCTACGGTACCGGGGAGCTGTTTTTT CASRHTYGTGELFF
- TRBJ1-1 - TRBV18 TGTGCCAGCTCACCAGCTCAGGGAGAGGGGTCTGAAGCTTTCTTT CASSPAQGEGSEAFF
- TRBJ1-3 - TRBV18 TGTGCCAGCTCACTTGACTTGAGGAACACCATATATTTT CASSLDLRNTIYF
TRBD1 TRBJ1-1 - TRBV7-2 TGTGCCAGCAGAAACAGGGGTAGTTTTGAAGCTTTCTTT CASRNRGSFEAFF
TRBD2 TRBJ2-1 - TRBV5-1 TGCGCCAGCACCATGGGACTAGCGGGACGAAATGAGCAGTTCTTC CASTMGLAGRNEQFF
- TRBJ1-6 - TRBV27 TGTGCCAGCAGTCAAAACGACAGGCTCCTCAATTCACCCCTCCACTTT CASSQNDRLLNSPLHF
TRBD1 TRBJ1-5 - TRBV4-3 TGCGCCAGCAGCTTCGGGACAGGGGAGAGCAATCAGCCCCAGCATTTT CASSFGTGESNQPQHF
- TRBJ1-1 - TRBV10-3 TGTGCCATCAGTGGGGGGACTCCCCCAGGGGTCTTT CAISGGTPPGVF
TRBD1 TRBJ1-5 - TRBV7-2 TGTGCCAGCACCCTAGGGGGCCCACAGCCCCAGCATTTT CASTLGGPQPQHF
- TRBJ1-1 - TRBV10-3 TGTGCCTCCGGCCGGGTGAACACTGAAGCTTTCTTT CASGRVNTEAFF
- TRBJ1-5 - TRBV25-1 TGTGCCAGCAGCCAATGGGAGGAGTATAGCAATCAGCCCCAGCATTTT CASSQWEEYSNQPQHF
- TRBJ1-2 - TRBV6-5 TGTGCGGCGGGGGGGAATGCTGGCTACACCTTC CAAGGNAGYTF
- TRBJ2-2 - TRBV30 TGTGCCTTTGTAGGGTCCCGAACCGGGGAGCTGTTTTTT CAFVGSRTGELFF
- TRBJ2-7 - TRBV12-1 TGTGCCAGCAGCTTGGGTCCAGAAGCCAAAACCTACTACGAGCAGTACTTC CASSLGPEAKTYYEQYF
TRBD2 TRBJ2-3 - TRBV2 TGTGCCAGCAGTGATAGGTCGGGGGGGGCCACAGATACGCAGTATTTT CASSDRSGGATDTQYF
- TRBJ2-2 - TRBV11-2 TGTGCCAGCAGCTCCCTCCGGCGGCAACCGAACACCGGGGAGCTGTTTTTT CASSSLRRQPNTGELFF
- TRBJ1-3 - TRBV19 TGTGCCAGTAGTTGGTGGCGTCCATCTGGAAACACCATATATTTT CASSWWRPSGNTIYF
- TRBJ2-6 once TRBV27 TGTGCCAGCAGTTTGTACCCCCCGGGGACATCAGTCTCTGGGGCCAACGTCCTGACTTTC CASSLYPPGTSVSGANVLTF
TRBD2 TRBJ2-1 - TRBV6-6 TGTGCCAGCAGACGCGGGACTAGCGGGACCGGTGAGCAGTTCTTC CASRRGTSGTGEQFF
- TRBJ2-5 - TRBV18 TGTGCCAGCTCACCCAGGGTATCGGAAGAGACCCAGTACTTC CASSPRVSEETQYF
TRBD1 TRBJ2-5 once TRBV7-2 TGTGCCAGCAGCTCCCCTCGACAGGGGCCCAAAGAGACCCAGTACTTC CASSSPRQGPKETQYF
- TRBJ2-2 - TRBV5-4 TGTGCCAGCAGCTTGGACAGGCCGAACACCGGGGAGCTGTTTTTT CASSLDRPNTGELFF
- TRBJ1-1 - TRBV27 TGTGCCAGCATTTCCTCTCATAACACTGAAGCTTTCTTT CASISSHNTEAFF
- TRBJ1-6 - TRBV9 TGTGCCAGCAGCCCCGGGCTCCTGGGATCACCCCTCCACTTT CASSPGLLGSPLHF